The TCR beta chain described here comes from a study of T-cell memory formation after mild COVID-19. In this sample, this clonotype turned up a few times. TCRdb re-called the 5' RACE reads through MiXCR, storing one row per CDR3 protein. The sample has a few hundred thousand distinct CDR3 sequences, approximately 19% seen once; the top ten hold about 21%. The germline gives CDR1 SGHRS, CDR2 YFSETQ. Trimming removed 4 bases from V and 7 bases from J, with 14 bases in between. The CDR3 covers 13 residues. The origin of this receptor is a man aged 18 to 29 who had mild COVID-19 (a few samples of this study predate the infection). Cell type and time point are not known. This chain joins TRBV5-1 and TRBJ1-2; possible D gene TRBD1, 5 bases. The sample consisted of PBMCs or a T cell subset sorted from them (not recorded which). The CDR3 spells CASSDQGGVGYTF. CDR3 coding DNA: TGCGCCAGCAGCGATCAGGGAGGGGTTGGCTACACCTTC.